This T cell receptor beta chain came from a study of shared clonotypes between healthy human individuals. Germline V lookup: CDR1 SGHTA, CDR2 FQGNSA. The CDR3 has 15 residues. V gave up 3 bases and J gave up 4 bases; unmatched junction bases: 8. General observations from the study: A reduction in generation probabilities was seen for non-shared clonotypes relative to those shared by all four donors. Researchers sampled only blood; tissue repertoires likely differ. Naive CD4 clonotypes overlapped across several donors at roughly 5.1%. Large sequencing depth failed to make sorted-subset sequencing complete, rarefaction showed.

Libraries were prepared by immunoSEQ multiplex PCR; TCRdb keeps only in-frame clonotypes and omits some of them. This table holds about 2.4 million clones, 80% to 95% found once. A remark on this clone: Antigen: not known.

The chain links TRBV7-2 to TRBJ2-7; 8 bases are a match to TRBD2. The TCR originated in a man between 18 and 35 years old in good health. Some clones in this sample may be carry-over from other donors' samples. The sample was naive CD4+ T cells from PBMCs. Subset denoted: CD45RA+ positively selected. CDR3 coding DNA: TGTGCCAGCAGCTTTCGGGTAGCGGGAAGGTACGAGCAGTACTTC. Residues: CASSFRVAGRYEQYF.